These 21 T cell receptor beta chains came from one sample sequenced in a study of shared clonotypes between healthy human individuals. Clones were sequenced by immunoSEQ multiplex PCR, and TCRdb holds only the in-frame ones, with some missing. The data show approximately 1.4 million clones, approximately 98% seen once. Sequencing was carried out using naive CD4+ T cells sorted from blood. Subset given: CD45RA+ positively selected. These receptors all stem from a man between 25 and 39 years old in good health.

The rearrangement links TRBV28 to TRBJ1-2; weak D call: TRBD1 (5 bases). V dropped 7 bases and J dropped 0 bases, with 30 bases sitting between them. This CDR3 has 20 amino acids. Germline V gene lookup returns CDR1 MDHEN and CDR2 SYDVKM. The chain's CDR3 is CASTRPAGRADGIANYGYTF. The CDR3 bases are TGTGCCAGCACCCGACCCGCAGGGAGGGCCGACGGGATAGCTAACTATGGCTACACCTTC.

The chain joins TRBV5-1 to TRBJ1-1; D gene uncertain. CDR1 is SGHRS, CDR2 YFSETQ, per germline. V dropped 7 bases and J dropped 1 base, with 8 bases sitting between them. The length of the CDR3 is 12 residues. As DNA, the CDR3 is TGCGCCAGCGGGGAAGCGAACACTGAAGCTTTCTTT. This translates into CASGEANTEAFF.

J is TRBJ2-7 and V is TRBV6-1; D tentatively reads TRBD1 or TRBD2 (5 bases each). This CDR3 region has 13 residues. Trimming took off 6 bases at V and 3 bases at J, with 12 bases between the two ends. Germline CDR1 reads MNHNS; CDR2 reads SASEGT. In DNA form, the CDR3 reads TGTGCCAGCAGCGGGACGATGGGCTACGAGCAGTACTTC. As protein: CASSGTMGYEQYF.

This chain joins TRBV7-6 and TRBJ2-3; 9 bases line up with TRBD2. Trimming took 5 bases from V and 2 from J; bases not matched to a gene: 5. Germline lookup yields CDR1 SGHVS and CDR2 FNYEAQ. CDR3 length equals 15 residues. CDR3 bases: TGTGCCAGCAGCATTGGGACTAGCTTCACAGATACGCAGTATTTT. It codes for CASSIGTSFTDTQYF. Variable domain in full (rest from reference TRBV7-6 and TRBJ2-3): GAGVSQSPRYKVTKRGQDVALRCDPISGHVSLYWYRQALGQGPEFLTYFNYEAQQDKSGLPNDRFSAERPEGSISTLTIQRTEQRDSAMYRCASSIGTSFTDTQYFGPGTRLTVL.

The chain joins TRBV27 to TRBJ2-1; 9 bases map to TRBD2. Germline V CDR1 and CDR2: MNHEY, SMNVEV (reference sequence). This CDR3 has 16 amino acids. Unmatched junction bases numbered 13, after V lost 1 base and J lost 12 bases. This CDR3 is CASSLWGREGQAVQFF. CDR3 nucleotides: TGTGCCAGCAGTTTATGGGGGCGGGAGGGCCAAGCCGTGCAGTTCTTC.

This chain connects TRBV5-1 to TRBJ1-1; 10 bases fit TRBD1. The CDR3 totals 14 residues. Trimming removed 5 bases from V and 4 bases from J; junction bases left unmatched: 5. From germline, CDR1 is SGHRS and CDR2 YFSETQ. CDR3 loop: CASRVGTGVTEAFF. The CDR3 nucleotides are TGCGCCAGCAGAGTCGGGACAGGGGTCACTGAAGCTTTCTTT.

The chain couples TRBV5-1 to TRBJ2-1, with TRBD2 matching over 9 bases. The CDR3 is 17 amino acids. Germline V gene data show CDR1 as SGHRS and CDR2 as YFSETQ. Unmatched junction bases numbered 8, after V lost 0 bases and J lost 4 bases. CDR3 region: CASSLEASGTFYNEQFF. DNA for the CDR3: TGCGCCAGCAGCTTGGAGGCTAGCGGGACGTTTTACAATGAGCAGTTCTTC.

V usage is TRBV11-3 and J usage is TRBJ2-2, with D unclear. CDR1 and CDR2 (germline): SGHNT, YENEEA. The CDR3 is made up of 14 amino acids. V lost 4 bases and J 2 bases, leaving 8 bases between the germline ends. CDR3: CASSSGPNTGELFF. The CDR3 nucleotides read TGTGCCAGCAGCTCTGGCCCTAACACCGGGGAGCTGTTTTTT.

A remark on this clone: Other DNA sequences in this specimen translate into the identical CDR3. CDR3 nucleotide sequence: TGTGCCAGCTCACCCCCGGGAAAGGGGGAGCTGTTTTTT. Protein: CASSPPGKGELFF. The chain joins TRBV18 to TRBJ2-2; maybe TRBD2 (5 bases). The germline gives CDR1 KGHSH, CDR2 LQKENI. The germline V and J ends were trimmed by 3 bases and 8 bases, with 10 bases remaining between them. The CDR3 contains 13 residues. Filled out from reference TRBV18 and TRBJ2-2, the complete variable domain reads NAGVMQNPRHLVRRRGQEARLRCSPMKGHSHVYWYRQLPEEGLKFMVYLQKENIIDESGMPKERFSAEFPKEGPSILRIQQVVRGDSAAYFCASSPPGKGELFFGEGSRLTVL.

This chain connects TRBV7-9 to TRBJ2-5; D unclear. The V gene's germline CDR1 is SEHNR and CDR2 FQNEAQ (reference sequence). V was shortened by 5 bases and J by 9 bases, with 16 bases between the two germline ends. The CDR3 spans 13 residues. The DNA of the CDR3 is TGTGCCAGCAGCAACTCAGGCACGTGGGCCCAGTACTTC. It is translated as CASSNSGTWAQYF.

V and J are TRBV14 and TRBJ2-5, with TRBD2 matching over 8 bases. V gave up 2 bases and J gave up 0 bases; unmatched junction bases: 5. The CDR3 sequence is 16 residues long. CDR1 and CDR2 from the germline V gene are SGHDN and FVKESK. The CDR3: CASSQLPGGYQETQYF. The CDR3 DNA sequence: TGTGCCAGCAGCCAACTTCCGGGAGGGTACCAAGAGACCCAGTACTTC. Full variable domain (rest looked up from reference TRBV14 and TRBJ2-5): EAGVTQFPSHSVIEKGQTVTLRCDPISGHDNLYWYRRVMGKEIKFLLHFVKESKQDESGMPNNRFLAERTGGTYSTLKVQPAELEDSGVYFCASSQLPGGYQETQYFGPGTRLLVL.

The chain is built from TRBV19 and TRBJ2-1; D remains unclear. CDR3 size: 14 residues. V was cut by 5 bases and J by 4 bases, with 12 bases left in between. CDR1 and CDR2 (germline): LNHDA, SQIVND (reference sequence). The CDR3 bases are TGTGCCAGTAGTTTTCGGGCATATTACAATGAGCAGTTCTTC. It translates to CASSFRAYYNEQFF.

This sequence joins TRBV5-6 and TRBJ2-1; D uncertain. V was pared by 4 bases and J by 0 bases, with 11 bases between. The CDR3 totals 15 residues. Germline CDR1 reads SGHDT; CDR2 reads YYEEEE. CDR3 in amino acids: CASSVGRSSYNEQFF. The CDR3 DNA reads as TGTGCCAGCAGCGTTGGACGGAGCTCCTACAATGAGCAGTTCTTC.

This clone was recorded once. V gene TRBV7-9 combines with J gene TRBJ1-4; unclear D gene. Between the trimmed V and J ends, which lost 1 base and 4 bases, there was a span of 16 bases. Germline assignment: CDR1 SEHNR and CDR2 FQNEAQ (reference sequence). The CDR3 runs to 17 residues. The CDR3 nucleotides are TGTGCCAGCAGCTTAGGTGTCCGGGTTGGGGATAATGAAAAACTGTTTTTT. Protein: CASSLGVRVGDNEKLFF.

The J gene is TRBJ2-1, the V gene TRBV10-3; D not resolved. V lost 9 bases and J 0 bases, leaving 15 bases between the germline ends. This CDR3 is 15 amino acids long. CDR1 is ENHRY, CDR2 SYGVKD, per germline. The CDR3 DNA reads as TGTGCCATAAGAGGTTCTCCTAGCTCCTACAATGAGCAGTTCTTC. Translating gives CAIRGSPSSYNEQFF.

V gene TRBV10-3 combines with J gene TRBJ2-7; D gene unclear. The germline V and J ends were trimmed by 0 bases and 0 bases, with 9 bases remaining between them. CDR3 length equals 15 residues. Germline V gives CDR1 ENHRY, CDR2 SYGVKD. The CDR3 sequence is CAISESWGNSYEQYF. CDR3 nucleotides: TGTGCCATCAGTGAGTCGTGGGGAAACTCCTACGAGCAGTACTTC.

V and J are TRBV7-8 and TRBJ2-7, with 8 bases fitting TRBD1. With V trimmed by 3 bases and J by 0 bases, 7 bases remained unmatched. CDR3 length equals 16 residues. Germline assignment: CDR1 SGHVS and CDR2 FQNEAQ. The CDR3 reads CASSFPRTGRSYEQYF. The CDR3 DNA is TGTGCCAGCAGCTTCCCCCGGACAGGGCGCTCCTACGAGCAGTACTTC.

The J gene is TRBJ2-5, the V gene TRBV5-5; D gene ambiguous. With 3 bases removed from V and 6 bases from J, the gap between germline ends came to 9 bases. This CDR3 contains 12 residues. Per the germline V gene, CDR1 is SGHKS and CDR2 is YYEKEE (reference sequence). The CDR3: CASSSWRQTQYF. Here the CDR3 DNA reads TGTGCCAGCAGCTCTTGGCGGCAGACCCAGTACTTC.

The gene calls are TRBV6-1 and TRBJ2-1, with D perhaps TRBD1 (5 bases). Trimming shortened V by 4 bases and J by 5 bases, and 24 bases separated the two germline ends. The CDR3 runs 18 residues. Per germline, CDR1 MNHNS and CDR2 SASEGT. The CDR3 region is CASSALRLETRANNEQFF. CDR3 nucleotide sequence: TGTGCCAGCAGTGCCTTAAGACTCGAAACCAGGGCGAACAATGAGCAGTTCTTC.

The chain combines TRBV13 with TRBJ2-1; tentative D call: TRBD2 (6 bases). The CDR3 contains 19 residues. V dropped 0 bases and J dropped 4 bases, with 22 bases sitting between them. Germline CDR1 reads PRHDT; CDR2 reads FYEKMQ (reference sequence). CDR3 sequence: CASSLGRLAQNWGYNEQFF. The CDR3 DNA is TGTGCCAGCAGCTTAGGGCGTCTAGCGCAAAATTGGGGGTACAATGAGCAGTTCTTC.

This sequence joins TRBV5-1 and TRBJ2-2; 8 bases are a match to TRBD1. CDR1 is SGHRS, CDR2 YFSETQ, per germline. CDR3 length: 15 amino acids. V was pared by 6 bases and J by 3 bases, with 7 bases of the junction left unmatched. CDR3 DNA sequence: TGCGCCAGCAATAGACAACAGGGGGACACCGGGGAGCTGTTTTTT. Translating gives CASNRQQGDTGELFF. The full variable domain, its missing parts supplied by reference TRBV5-1 and TRBJ2-2, is KAGVTQTPRYLIKTRGQQVTLSCSPISGHRSVSWYQQTPGQGLQFLFEYFSETQRNKGNFPGRFSGRQFSNSRSEMNVSTLELGDSALYLCASNRQQGDTGELFFGEGSRLTVL.